The 17 T cell receptor beta chains below all came from one sample that was sequenced in a study of Ad26.COV2.S vaccination and SARS-CoV-2 variants. The method was immunoSEQ multiplex PCR; TCRdb's version includes in-frame clones alone and lacks a portion of them. The sample consists of around 450,000 clones, around 91% of them appearing once. Treatment noted: about 20 received Ad26.COV2.S at low or high dose, single or two shots; 5 received placebo; per-sample allocation not given. Sampling was done on day 63 after the first vaccine or placebo injection. Sequencing used peripheral blood, obtained in a trial of Ad26.COV2.S vaccine versus placebo. These TCRs come from a person between 18 and 59 years old who received the Ad26.COV2.S COVID-19 vaccine or a placebo.

The chain employs TRBV11-3 and TRBJ2-7; 7 bases align to TRBD1. Germline CDR1 and CDR2: SGHNT and YENEEA. Trimming at V came to 2 bases and at J to 6 bases, leaving 4 bases not matched to a gene. This CDR3 region has 13 residues. The chain's CDR3 is CASSLTDRAEQYF. As DNA, the CDR3 is TGTGCCAGCAGCTTAACAGACAGGGCCGAGCAGTACTTC.

V and J are TRBV6-5 and TRBJ2-5; D is tentatively TRBD1 or TRBD2 (7 bases each). CDR1 and CDR2 (germline): MNHEY, SVGAGI. The CDR3 totals 13 residues. V was shortened by 6 bases and J by 5 bases, with 13 bases between the two germline ends. The CDR3 loop is CASSAQGGETQYF. DNA for the CDR3: TGTGCCAGCAGCGCTCAGGGGGGGGAGACCCAGTACTTC.

The chain couples TRBV7-2 to TRBJ2-7, with 7 bases matching TRBD2. In germline, CDR1 is SGHTA, CDR2 FQGNSA. J gave up 4 bases and V 0 bases, and 6 bases lay outside the gene matches. The CDR3 runs 15 residues. The CDR3 bases are TGTGCCAGCAGCTTAGCAAGCGGGATCACTTACGAGCAGTACTTC. Translation: CASSLASGITYEQYF.

Of note for this clone: The same CDR3 arises from other DNA sequences in this sample as well. The gene calls are TRBV15 and TRBJ2-7; D call uncertain. With 0 bases removed from V and 4 bases from J, the gap between germline ends came to 7 bases. The CDR3 is 13 residues long. CDR1 and CDR2 (germline): LNHNV, YYDKDF (reference sequence). The CDR3 spells CATSRDRSYEQYF. The CDR3 DNA reads TGTGCCACCAGCAGAGATCGCTCTTACGAGCAGTACTTC.

The genes are TRBV7-8 and TRBJ2-7; no clear D gene. This CDR3 comprises 17 residues. With 1 base removed from V and 2 bases from J, the gap between germline ends came to 18 bases. Germline CDR1 SGHVS, CDR2 FQNEAQ. The CDR3 loop is CASSLVPREQITYEQYF. The DNA for the CDR3 is TGTGCCAGCAGCTTAGTTCCCCGAGAGCAGATAACCTACGAGCAGTACTTC.

The rearrangement joins TRBV6-2 or TRBV6-3 to TRBJ2-1; 8 bases map to TRBD2. Germline loops: CDR1 MNHEY, CDR2 SVGEGT. The CDR3 extends over 16 amino acids. Trimming removed 6 bases from V and 1 base from J; junction bases left unmatched: 8. The CDR3 DNA sequence: TGTGCCAGCAGCCGAGGGGCGGGAGGTTCCTACAATGAGCAGTTCTTC. It yields the protein CASSRGAGGSYNEQFF.

The V call is TRBV28, the J call TRBJ2-1; D may be TRBD2 (5 bases). V shed 2 bases and J shed 5 bases, with 7 bases lying between them. Germline assignment: CDR1 MDHEN and CDR2 SYDVKM. The CDR3 is 13 residues long. This CDR3 reads CASSLPGDNEQFF. CDR3 DNA: TGTGCCAGCAGTTTACCCGGGGACAATGAGCAGTTCTTC.

The rearrangement uses TRBV11-2 and TRBJ1-4; the D is unclear. Germline CDR1 is SGHAT and CDR2 is FQNNGV. The V and J ends lost 2 bases and 7 bases respectively, with 17 bases between them. The length of the CDR3 is 16 residues. CDR3: CASSLRLRLGAEKLFF. CDR3 nucleotide sequence: TGTGCCAGCAGCTTACGCCTGCGGCTGGGAGCTGAAAAACTGTTTTTT. Full variable domain (rest looked up from reference TRBV11-2 and TRBJ1-4): EAGVAQSPRYKIIEKRQSVAFWCNPISGHATLYWYQQILGQGPKLLIQFQNNGVVDDSQLPKDRFSAERLKGVDSTLKIQPAKLEDSAVYLCASSLRLRLGAEKLFFGSGTQLSVL.

This clone was detected a few times. The chain recombines TRBV12-3 or TRBV12-4 with TRBJ1-1, with TRBD1 matching over 7 bases. This CDR3 has 13 residues. Germline trimming cut 5 bases from V and 4 bases from J; bases unmatched to any gene: 4. The CDR3 DNA reads as TGTGCCAGCAGTCCCGACAGGGCCACTGAAGCTTTCTTT. The encoded protein is CASSPDRATEAFF.

This rearrangement joins TRBV11-2 to TRBJ2-5; 16 positions match TRBD2. J gave up 2 bases and V 5 bases, and 8 bases lay outside the gene matches. The CDR3 runs to 18 residues. Germline loops: CDR1 SGHAT, CDR2 FQNNGV. The CDR3 reads CASSNLRGLAGGQETQYF. The CDR3 nucleotides read TGTGCCAGCAGCAACCTGCGGGGACTAGCGGGAGGGCAAGAGACCCAGTACTTC. Drawing the rest from reference TRBV11-2 and TRBJ2-5, the complete variable domain is EAGVAQSPRYKIIEKRQSVAFWCNPISGHATLYWYQQILGQGPKLLIQFQNNGVVDDSQLPKDRFSAERLKGVDSTLKIQPAKLEDSAVYLCASSNLRGLAGGQETQYFGPGTRLLVL.

As to this clone: Other nucleotide sequences in the sample specify the same CDR3. The chain links TRBV27 to TRBJ2-3; D gene uncertain. V was cut by 0 bases and J by 1 base, with 2 bases left in between. The CDR3 length is 13 residues. CDR1 MNHEY and CDR2 SMNVEV come from the germline V gene (reference sequence). The CDR3 sequence is CASSLSGTDTQYF. DNA of the CDR3: TGTGCCAGCAGTTTATCTGGCACAGATACGCAGTATTTT.

J is TRBJ2-2 and V is TRBV6-5; D remains unclear. The CDR3 length is 14 residues. Germline V gives CDR1 MNHEY, CDR2 SVGAGI. V was shortened by 4 bases and J by 3 bases, with 9 bases between the two germline ends. CDR3 protein: CASSSLMDTGELFF. The CDR3 nucleotides read TGTGCCAGCAGTTCCTTGATGGACACCGGGGAGCTGTTTTTT.

The chain is built from TRBV15 and TRBJ1-2; the D is unclear. Germline assignment: CDR1 LNHNV and CDR2 YYDKDF (reference sequence). This CDR3 has 13 residues. V lost 5 bases, J lost 4 bases, and 11 bases lay in between. This CDR3 reads CATSRSGSYGYTF. The CDR3 nucleotides read TGTGCCACCAGCCGTTCGGGATCCTATGGCTACACCTTC.

The chain uses TRBV7-9 and TRBJ2-2, with TRBD2 matching 7 bases. CDR1 is SEHNR, CDR2 FQNEAQ, per germline (reference sequence). V gave up 4 bases and J gave up 5 bases; unmatched junction bases: 10. The CDR3 sequence is 16 residues long. This CDR3 reads CASSSEMAGETGELFF. As DNA, the CDR3 is TGTGCCAGCAGCTCTGAGATGGCGGGAGAGACCGGGGAGCTGTTTTTT.

This chain links TRBV28 with TRBJ2-3; weak D call: TRBD1 (6 bases). The CDR3 runs to 13 residues. The V end was cut by 6 bases, the J end by 3 bases, with 10 bases between. In germline, CDR1 is MDHEN, CDR2 SYDVKM. In DNA, the CDR3 is TGTGCCAGCAGGGACAGCCCTACAGATACGCAGTATTTT. This codes for CASRDSPTDTQYF.

As concerns this clone: A much larger clone lies one base from this, so it may be a read error. The chain uses TRBV6-2 or TRBV6-3 and TRBJ2-2, with TRBD2 matching 10 bases. After removal of 5 bases from V and 4 bases from J, the junction contained 1 base not matched to a gene. The CDR3 has 14 amino acids. Germline-derived CDR1 and CDR2 are MNHEY and SVGEGT. In DNA, the CDR3 is TGTGCCAGCAGTCGGACTAGCGGCACCGGGGAGCTGTTTTTT. It translates to CASSRTSGTGELFF.

The chain carries TRBV3-1 (or the pseudogene TRBV3-2) and TRBJ1-2, with D uncertain. There are 16 residues in the CDR3. Per the germline V gene, CDR1 is LGHDT and CDR2 is YNNKEL (reference sequence). The V end lost 1 base, the J end lost 2 bases, and 14 bases lay between the germline ends. As DNA, the CDR3 is TGTGCCAGCAGCCAAGGGGGTCGACAAACAAACTATGGCTACACCTTC. Protein product: CASSQGGRQTNYGYTF.